The TCR beta chain described here comes from a study of CD8 T cells in Susac syndrome. With random hexamers, reverse transcription was performed on about 0.45 to 1 ug of RNA. One entry per CDR3 protein, called by TCRdb with MiXCR from the immunoSEQ multiplex PCR reads. The table shows about 80,000 distinct CDR3 sequences, with around 94% occurring only once. The CDR3 length is 16 residues. The ends were cut back, 1 base at V and 1 base at J, with 13 bases in the middle. Germline CDR1 reads MGHRA; CDR2 reads YSYEKL. CD8+ and CD4+ T cells circulating in blood were sequenced for TCR beta. Through negative isolation, CD4+ and CD8+ T cells were obtained, while TEMRA cells were enriched using FACS.

This chain connects TRBV4-1 to TRBJ1-1; tentative D call: TRBD1 (5 bases). This receptor was obtained from a human donor in good health. The specimen was CD8+ T cells from PBMCs. Here the CDR3 reads CASSQVGERWNTEAFF. For the CDR3, the DNA is TGCGCCAGCAGCCAAGTAGGGGAGCGATGGAACACTGAAGCTTTCTTT.